The clone carrying this TCR beta chain came up once. What it binds is not known. It was with a sample-barcoded 5' primer and a J-beta primer mix that a second PCR of roughly 7 to 12 cycles was run. Every molecule of cDNA carried a tag from a template-switch adaptor with 12 random nucleotides. TCRdb passed the 5' RACE reads through MiXCR, listing each CDR3 protein once. The sample carries over 1,200,000 distinct CDR3 sequences, approximately 59% recorded once. The source of the sample is a study of blood T cells in healthy people across ages. The study's findings and limits: It was held that diversity estimates obtained from one million T cells represented underestimates. Higher diversity, along with more naive CD4+ cells, distinguished long-lived donors from aged donors.

The germline V gene encodes CDR1 SGHRS and CDR2 YFSETQ. With V trimmed by 3 bases and J by 9 bases, 6 bases remained unmatched. This CDR3 has 15 residues. Material for sequencing was blood. The TCR was taken from a man between 18 and 35 years old in good health. This chain connects TRBV5-1 to TRBJ2-1, with 13 bases aligning to TRBD2. The CDR3 sequence: CASSSGLAGSREQFF. DNA of the CDR3: TGCGCCAGCAGCTCGGGACTAGCGGGATCCCGTGAGCAGTTCTTC.